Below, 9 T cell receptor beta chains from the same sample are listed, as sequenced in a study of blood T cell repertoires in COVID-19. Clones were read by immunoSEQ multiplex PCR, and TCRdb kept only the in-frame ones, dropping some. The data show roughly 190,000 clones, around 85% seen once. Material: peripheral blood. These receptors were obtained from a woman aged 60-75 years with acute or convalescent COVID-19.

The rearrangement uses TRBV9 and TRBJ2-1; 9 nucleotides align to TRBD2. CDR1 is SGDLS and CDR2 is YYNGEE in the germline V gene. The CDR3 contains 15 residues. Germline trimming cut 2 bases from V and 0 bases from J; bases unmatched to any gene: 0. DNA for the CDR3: TGTGCCAGCAGCGTTAGCGGGAGCTCCTACAATGAGCAGTTCTTC. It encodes CASSVSGSSYNEQFF.

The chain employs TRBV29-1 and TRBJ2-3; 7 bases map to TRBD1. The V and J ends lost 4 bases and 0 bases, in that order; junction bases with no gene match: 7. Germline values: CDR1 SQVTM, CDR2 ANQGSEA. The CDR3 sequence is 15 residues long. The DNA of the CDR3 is TGCAGCGTTGCTCCCGGGACAGCGAGCACAGATACGCAGTATTTT. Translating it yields CSVAPGTASTDTQYF.

The CDR3 protein is CATSDPGALEQFF. The CDR3 coding sequence is TGTGCCACCAGTGACCCCGGAGCCCTGGAGCAGTTCTTC. The chain carries TRBV24-1 and TRBJ2-1, with no clear D. Germline assignment: CDR1 KGHDR and CDR2 SFDVKD. V was cut by 4 bases and J by 10 bases, with 13 bases left in between. The CDR3 is 13 amino acids.

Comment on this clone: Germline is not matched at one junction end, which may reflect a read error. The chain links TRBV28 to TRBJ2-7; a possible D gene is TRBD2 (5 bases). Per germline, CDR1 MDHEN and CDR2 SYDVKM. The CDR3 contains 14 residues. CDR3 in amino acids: CASSLPGMAERVDF. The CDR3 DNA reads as TGTGCCAGCAGTTTGCCCGGGATGGCAGAGCGTGTGGACTTC.

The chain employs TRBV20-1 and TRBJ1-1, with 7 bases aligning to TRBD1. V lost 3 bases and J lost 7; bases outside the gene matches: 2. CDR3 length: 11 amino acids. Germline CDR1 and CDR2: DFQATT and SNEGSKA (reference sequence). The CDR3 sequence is CSARGQFEAFF. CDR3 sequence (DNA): TGCAGTGCTAGGGGACAGTTTGAAGCTTTCTTT.

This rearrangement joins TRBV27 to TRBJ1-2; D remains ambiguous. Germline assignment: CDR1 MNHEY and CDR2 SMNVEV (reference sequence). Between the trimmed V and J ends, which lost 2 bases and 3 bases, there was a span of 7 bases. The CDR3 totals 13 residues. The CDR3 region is CASSLSSYYGYTF. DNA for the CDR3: TGTGCCAGCAGTTTAAGCTCGTACTATGGCTACACCTTC.

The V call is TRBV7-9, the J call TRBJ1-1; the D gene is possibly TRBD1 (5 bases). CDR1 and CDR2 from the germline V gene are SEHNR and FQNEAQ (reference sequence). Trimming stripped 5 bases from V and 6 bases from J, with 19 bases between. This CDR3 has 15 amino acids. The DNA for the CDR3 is TGTGCCAGCAGCAGATGGACCGACGGGGGGTCTGAAGCTTTCTTT. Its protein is CASSRWTDGGSEAFF.

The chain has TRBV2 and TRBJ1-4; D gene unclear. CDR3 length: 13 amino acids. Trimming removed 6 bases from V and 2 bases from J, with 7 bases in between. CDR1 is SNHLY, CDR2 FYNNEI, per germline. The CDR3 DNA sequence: TGTGCCAGCAGAGAGGTTACTAATGAAAAACTGTTTTTT. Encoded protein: CASREVTNEKLFF.

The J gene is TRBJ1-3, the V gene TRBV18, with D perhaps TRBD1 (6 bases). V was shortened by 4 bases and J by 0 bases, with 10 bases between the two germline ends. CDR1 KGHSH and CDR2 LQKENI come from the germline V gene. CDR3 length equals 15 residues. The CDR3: CASSLQGNSGNTIYF. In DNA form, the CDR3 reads TGTGCCAGCTCACTACAGGGTAACTCTGGAAACACCATATATTTT.